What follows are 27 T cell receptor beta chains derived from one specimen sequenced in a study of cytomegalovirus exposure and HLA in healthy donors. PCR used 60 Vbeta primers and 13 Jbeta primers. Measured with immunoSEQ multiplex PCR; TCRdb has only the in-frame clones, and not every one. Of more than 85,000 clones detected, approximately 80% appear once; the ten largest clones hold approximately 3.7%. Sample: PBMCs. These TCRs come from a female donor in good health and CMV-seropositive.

In DNA, the CDR3 is TGTGCCAGCAGCTTTTGGGGGGGCCAAGAGACCCAGTACTTC. This gives the protein CASSFWGGQETQYF. The rearrangement links TRBV7-2 to TRBJ2-5, with 7 positions matching TRBD2. J gave up 1 base and V 3 bases, and 2 bases lay outside the gene matches. The CDR3 length is 14 residues. Per the germline V gene, CDR1 is SGHTA and CDR2 is FQGNSA.

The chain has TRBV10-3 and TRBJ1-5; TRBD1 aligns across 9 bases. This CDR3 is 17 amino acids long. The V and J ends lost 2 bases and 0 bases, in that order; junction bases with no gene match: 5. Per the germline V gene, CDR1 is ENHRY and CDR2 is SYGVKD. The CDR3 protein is CAISEGGTGSSNQPQHF. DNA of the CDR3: TGTGCCATCAGTGAGGGGGGGACAGGGTCTAGCAATCAGCCCCAGCATTTT.

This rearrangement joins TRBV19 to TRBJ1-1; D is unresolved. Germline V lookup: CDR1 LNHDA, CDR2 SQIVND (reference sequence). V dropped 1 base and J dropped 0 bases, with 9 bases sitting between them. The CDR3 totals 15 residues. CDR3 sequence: CASSIVRVLNTEAFF. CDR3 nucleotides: TGTGCCAGTAGTATAGTCCGGGTCCTGAACACTGAAGCTTTCTTT. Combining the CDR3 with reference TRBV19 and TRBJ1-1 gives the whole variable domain DGGITQSPKYLFRKEGQNVTLSCEQNLNHDAMYWYRQDPGQGLRLIYYSQIVNDFQKGDIAEGYSVSREKKESFPLTVTSAQKNPTAFYLCASSIVRVLNTEAFFGQGTRLTVV.

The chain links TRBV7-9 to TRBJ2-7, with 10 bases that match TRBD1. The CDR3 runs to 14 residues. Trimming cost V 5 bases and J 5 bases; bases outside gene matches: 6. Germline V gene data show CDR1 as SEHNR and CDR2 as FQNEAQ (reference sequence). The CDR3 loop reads CASSLRQGANEQYF. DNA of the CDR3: TGTGCCAGCAGCCTCCGACAGGGGGCTAACGAGCAGTACTTC.

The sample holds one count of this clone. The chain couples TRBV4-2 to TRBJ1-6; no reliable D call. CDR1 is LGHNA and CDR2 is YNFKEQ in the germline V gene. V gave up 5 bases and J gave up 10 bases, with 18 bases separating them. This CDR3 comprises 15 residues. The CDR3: CASSLEARKGSPLHF. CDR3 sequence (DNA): TGTGCCAGCAGCTTAGAAGCGAGGAAAGGATCACCCCTCCACTTT.

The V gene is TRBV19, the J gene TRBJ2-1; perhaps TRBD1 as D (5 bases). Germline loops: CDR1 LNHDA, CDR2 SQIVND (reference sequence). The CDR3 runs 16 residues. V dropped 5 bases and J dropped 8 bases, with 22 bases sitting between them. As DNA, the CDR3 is TGTGCCAGTAGTTTCTCATCTGGGGCGCGACTCTATGAGCAGTTCTTC. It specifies CASSFSSGARLYEQFF.

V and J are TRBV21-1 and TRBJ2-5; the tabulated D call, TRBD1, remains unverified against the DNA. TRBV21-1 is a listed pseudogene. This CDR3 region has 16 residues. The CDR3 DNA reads TGTGCCAGCAGCAAAGGAGCCCGGACAGTCCAAGAGACCCAGTACTTC. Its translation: CASSKGARTVQETQYF.

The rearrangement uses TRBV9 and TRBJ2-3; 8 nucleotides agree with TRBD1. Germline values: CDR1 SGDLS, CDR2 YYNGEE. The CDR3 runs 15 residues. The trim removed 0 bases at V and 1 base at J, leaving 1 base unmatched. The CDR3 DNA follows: TGTGCCAGCAGCGTAGTGACAGGGGGCACAGATACGCAGTATTTT. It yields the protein CASSVVTGGTDTQYF. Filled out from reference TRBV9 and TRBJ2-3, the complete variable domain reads DSGVTQTPKHLITATGQRVTLRCSPRSGDLSVYWYQQSLDQGLQFLIQYYNGEERAKGNILERFSAQQFPDLHSELNLSSLELGDSALYFCASSVVTGGTDTQYFGPGTRLTVL.

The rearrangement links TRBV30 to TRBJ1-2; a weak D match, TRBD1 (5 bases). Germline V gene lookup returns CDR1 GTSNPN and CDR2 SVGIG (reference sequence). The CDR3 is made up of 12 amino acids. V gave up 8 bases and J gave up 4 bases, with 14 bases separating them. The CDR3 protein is CARKTDFYGYTF. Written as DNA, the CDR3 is TGTGCCCGGAAGACAGATTTCTATGGCTACACCTTC.

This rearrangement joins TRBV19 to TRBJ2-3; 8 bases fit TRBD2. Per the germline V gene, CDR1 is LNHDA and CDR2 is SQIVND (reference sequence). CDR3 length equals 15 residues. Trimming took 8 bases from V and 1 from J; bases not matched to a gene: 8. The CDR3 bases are TGTGCCAGTGGGAATAGCGGGGTCCGCACAGATACGCAGTATTTT. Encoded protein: CASGNSGVRTDTQYF.

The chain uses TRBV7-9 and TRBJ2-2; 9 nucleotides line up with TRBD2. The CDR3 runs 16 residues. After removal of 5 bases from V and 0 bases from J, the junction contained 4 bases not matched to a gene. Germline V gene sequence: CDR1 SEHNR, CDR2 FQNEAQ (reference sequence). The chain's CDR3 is CASSVSGSANTGELFF. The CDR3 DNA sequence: TGTGCCAGCAGCGTTAGCGGGAGCGCGAACACCGGGGAGCTGTTTTTT.

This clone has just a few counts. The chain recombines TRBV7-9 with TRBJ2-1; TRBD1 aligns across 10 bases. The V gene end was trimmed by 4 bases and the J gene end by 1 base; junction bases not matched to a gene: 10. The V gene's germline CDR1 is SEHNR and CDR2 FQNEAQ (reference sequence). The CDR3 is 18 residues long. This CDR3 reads CASSSSRRTGGSYNEQFF. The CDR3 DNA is TGTGCCAGCAGCTCATCAAGGAGGACAGGGGGATCCTACAATGAGCAGTTCTTC.

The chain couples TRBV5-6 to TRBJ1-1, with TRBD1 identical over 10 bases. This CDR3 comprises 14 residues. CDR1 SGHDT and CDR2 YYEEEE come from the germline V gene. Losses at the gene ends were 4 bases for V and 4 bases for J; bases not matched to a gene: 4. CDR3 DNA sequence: TGTGCCAGCAGCCTGGACAGGGGGGTCACTGAAGCTTTCTTT. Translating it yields CASSLDRGVTEAFF.

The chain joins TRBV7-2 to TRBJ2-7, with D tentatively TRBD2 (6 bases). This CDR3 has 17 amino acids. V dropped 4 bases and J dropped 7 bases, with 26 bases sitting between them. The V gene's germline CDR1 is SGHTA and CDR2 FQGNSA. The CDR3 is CASSSQPARDRALEQYF. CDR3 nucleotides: TGTGCCAGCAGCTCCCAGCCGGCGCGGGACCGGGCCCTTGAGCAGTACTTC.

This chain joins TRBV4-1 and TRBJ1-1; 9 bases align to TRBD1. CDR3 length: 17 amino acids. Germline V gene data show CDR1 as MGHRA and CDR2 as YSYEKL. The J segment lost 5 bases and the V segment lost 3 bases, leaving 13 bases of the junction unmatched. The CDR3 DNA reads TGCGCCAGCAGCCAGCCGGACAGGGGATTACTGGGGACTGAAGCTTTCTTT. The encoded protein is CASSQPDRGLLGTEAFF.

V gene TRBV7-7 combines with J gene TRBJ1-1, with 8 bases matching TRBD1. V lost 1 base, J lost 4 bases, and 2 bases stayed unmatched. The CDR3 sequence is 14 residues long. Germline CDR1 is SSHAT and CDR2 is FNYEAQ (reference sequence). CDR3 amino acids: CASSLGQGPTEAFF. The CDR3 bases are TGTGCCAGCAGCTTAGGACAGGGGCCCACTGAAGCTTTCTTT.

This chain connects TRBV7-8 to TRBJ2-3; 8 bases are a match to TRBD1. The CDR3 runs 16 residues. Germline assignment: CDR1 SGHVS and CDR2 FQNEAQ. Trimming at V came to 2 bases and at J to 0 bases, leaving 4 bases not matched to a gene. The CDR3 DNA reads TGTGCCAGCAGCTTACAGGGGGCGGGAAGCACAGATACGCAGTATTTT. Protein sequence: CASSLQGAGSTDTQYF.

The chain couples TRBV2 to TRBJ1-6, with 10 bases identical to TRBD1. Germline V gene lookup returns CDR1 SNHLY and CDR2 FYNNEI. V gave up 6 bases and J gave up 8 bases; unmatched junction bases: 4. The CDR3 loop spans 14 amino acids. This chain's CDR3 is CASRGGQGYSPLHF. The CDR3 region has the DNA TGTGCCAGCAGAGGGGGACAGGGGTATTCACCCCTCCACTTT.

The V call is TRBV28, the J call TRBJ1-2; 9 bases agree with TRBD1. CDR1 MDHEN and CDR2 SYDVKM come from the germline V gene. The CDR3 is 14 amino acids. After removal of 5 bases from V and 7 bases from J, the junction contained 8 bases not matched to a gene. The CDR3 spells CASSISGTGTGYTF. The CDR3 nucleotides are TGTGCCAGCAGTATTTCCGGGACAGGGACTGGCTACACCTTC.

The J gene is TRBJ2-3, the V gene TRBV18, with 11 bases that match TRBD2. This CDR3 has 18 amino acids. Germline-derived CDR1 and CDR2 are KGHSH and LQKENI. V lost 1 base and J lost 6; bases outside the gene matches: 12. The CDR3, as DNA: TGTGCCAGCTCACCACTCTCTAGCGGGGGGACCGGACCGGATACGCAGTATTTT. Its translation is CASSPLSSGGTGPDTQYF.

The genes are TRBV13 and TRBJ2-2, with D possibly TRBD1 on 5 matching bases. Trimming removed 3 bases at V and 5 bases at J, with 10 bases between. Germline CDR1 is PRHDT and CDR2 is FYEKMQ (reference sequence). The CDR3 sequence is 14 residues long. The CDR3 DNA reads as TGTGCCAGCAGCTTGGGGCACTTTACCGGGGAGCTGTTTTTT. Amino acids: CASSLGHFTGELFF.

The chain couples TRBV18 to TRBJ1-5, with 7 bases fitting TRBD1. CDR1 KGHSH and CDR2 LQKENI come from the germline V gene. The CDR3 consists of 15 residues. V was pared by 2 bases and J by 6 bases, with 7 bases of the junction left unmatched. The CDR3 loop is CASSPTGQLFQPQHF. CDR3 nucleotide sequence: TGTGCCAGCTCACCAACGGGACAGCTCTTTCAGCCCCAGCATTTT.

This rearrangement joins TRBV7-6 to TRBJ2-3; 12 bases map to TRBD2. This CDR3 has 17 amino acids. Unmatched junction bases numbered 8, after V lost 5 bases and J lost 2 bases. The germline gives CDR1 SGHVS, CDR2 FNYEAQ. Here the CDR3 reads CASSHRLAGVITDTQYF. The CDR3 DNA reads TGTGCCAGCAGCCACCGACTAGCGGGGGTGATCACAGATACGCAGTATTTT.

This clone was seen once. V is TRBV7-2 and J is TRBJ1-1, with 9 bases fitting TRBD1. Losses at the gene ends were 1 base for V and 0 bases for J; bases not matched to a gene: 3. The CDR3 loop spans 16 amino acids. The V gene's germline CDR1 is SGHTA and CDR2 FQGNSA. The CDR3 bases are TGTGCCAGCAGCTTAGAAGGACAGGGGCTGAACACTGAAGCTTTCTTT. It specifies CASSLEGQGLNTEAFF.

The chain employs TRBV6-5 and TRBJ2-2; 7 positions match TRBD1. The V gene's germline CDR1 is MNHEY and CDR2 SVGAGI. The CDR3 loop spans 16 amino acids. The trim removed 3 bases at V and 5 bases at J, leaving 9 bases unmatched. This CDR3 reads CASSYPTGARTGELFF. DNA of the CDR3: TGTGCCAGCAGTTATCCCACAGGGGCTAGGACCGGGGAGCTGTTTTTT.

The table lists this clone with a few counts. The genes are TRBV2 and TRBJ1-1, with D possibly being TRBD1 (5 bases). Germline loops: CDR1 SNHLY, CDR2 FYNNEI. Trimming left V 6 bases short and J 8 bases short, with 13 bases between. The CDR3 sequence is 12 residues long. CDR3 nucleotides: TGTGCCAGCAGCGCAAGGGGTGGAGAAGCTTTCTTT. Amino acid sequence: CASSARGGEAFF.

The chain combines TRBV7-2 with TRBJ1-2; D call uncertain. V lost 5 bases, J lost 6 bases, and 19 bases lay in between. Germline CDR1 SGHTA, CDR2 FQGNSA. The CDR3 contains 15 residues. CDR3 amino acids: CASSPTYGNGDGYTF. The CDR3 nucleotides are TGTGCCAGCAGCCCGACTTACGGCAATGGAGATGGCTACACCTTC.